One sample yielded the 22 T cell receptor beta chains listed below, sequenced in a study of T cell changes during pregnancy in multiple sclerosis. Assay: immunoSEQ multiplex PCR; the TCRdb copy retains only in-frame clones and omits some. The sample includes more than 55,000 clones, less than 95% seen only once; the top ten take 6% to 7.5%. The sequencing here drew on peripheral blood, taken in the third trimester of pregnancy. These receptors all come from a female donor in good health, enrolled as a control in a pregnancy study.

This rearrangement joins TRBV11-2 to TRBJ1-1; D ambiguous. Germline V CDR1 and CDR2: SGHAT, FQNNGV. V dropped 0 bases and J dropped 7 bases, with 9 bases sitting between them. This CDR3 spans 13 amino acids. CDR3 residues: CASSLDGRGEAFF. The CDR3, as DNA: TGTGCCAGCAGCTTAGATGGACGGGGTGAAGCTTTCTTT. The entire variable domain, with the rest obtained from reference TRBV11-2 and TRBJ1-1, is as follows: EAGVAQSPRYKIIEKRQSVAFWCNPISGHATLYWYQQILGQGPKLLIQFQNNGVVDDSQLPKDRFSAERLKGVDSTLKIQPAKLEDSAVYLCASSLDGRGEAFFGQGTRLTVV.

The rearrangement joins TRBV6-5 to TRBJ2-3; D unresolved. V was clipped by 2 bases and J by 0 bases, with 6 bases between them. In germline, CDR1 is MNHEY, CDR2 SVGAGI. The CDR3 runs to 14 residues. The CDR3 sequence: CASSYGQSTDTQYF. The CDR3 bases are TGTGCCAGCAGTTACGGCCAGAGCACAGATACGCAGTATTTT.

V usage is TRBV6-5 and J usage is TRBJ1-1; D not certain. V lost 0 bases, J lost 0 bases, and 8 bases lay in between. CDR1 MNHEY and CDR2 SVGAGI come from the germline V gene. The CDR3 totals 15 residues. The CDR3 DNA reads TGTGCCAGCAGTTACTCTACCAACTTGAACACTGAAGCTTTCTTT. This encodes CASSYSTNLNTEAFF.

The CDR3 region has the DNA TGTGCCAGCAGACTTCAGGGCCCCAACACCGGGGAGCTGTTTTTT. It codes for CASRLQGPNTGELFF. The chain employs TRBV27 and TRBJ2-2; D may be TRBD1 (5 bases). Germline CDR1 and CDR2: MNHEY and SMNVEV (reference sequence). V was trimmed by 6 bases and J by 2 bases, leaving 13 bases between them. The CDR3 sequence is 15 residues long.

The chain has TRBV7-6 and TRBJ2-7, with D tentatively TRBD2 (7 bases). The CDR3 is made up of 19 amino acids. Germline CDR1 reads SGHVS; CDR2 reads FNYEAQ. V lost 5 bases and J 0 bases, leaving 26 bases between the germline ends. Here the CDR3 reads CASSPGDGGGDKGSYEQYF. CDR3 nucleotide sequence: TGTGCCAGCAGCCCGGGAGATGGGGGAGGGGACAAGGGCTCCTACGAGCAGTACTTC.

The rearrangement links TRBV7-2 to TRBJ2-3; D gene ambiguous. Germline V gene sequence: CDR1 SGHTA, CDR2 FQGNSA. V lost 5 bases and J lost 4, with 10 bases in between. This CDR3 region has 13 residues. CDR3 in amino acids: CASSLEVPDTQYF. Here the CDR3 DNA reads TGTGCCAGCAGCCTCGAGGTCCCAGATACGCAGTATTTT.

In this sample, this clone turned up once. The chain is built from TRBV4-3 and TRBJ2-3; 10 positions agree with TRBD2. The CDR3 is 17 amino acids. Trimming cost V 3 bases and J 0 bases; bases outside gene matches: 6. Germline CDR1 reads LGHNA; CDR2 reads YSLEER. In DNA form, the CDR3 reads TGCGCCAGCAGCCAGGGTAATAGCGGGGGGAGCACAGATACGCAGTATTTT. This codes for CASSQGNSGGSTDTQYF.

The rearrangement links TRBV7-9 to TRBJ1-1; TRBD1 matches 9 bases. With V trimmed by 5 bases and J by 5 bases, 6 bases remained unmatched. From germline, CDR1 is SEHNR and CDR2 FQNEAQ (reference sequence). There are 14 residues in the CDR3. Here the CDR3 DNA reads TGTGCCAGCAGCCCCTGGACAGGGGAGACTGAAGCTTTCTTT. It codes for CASSPWTGETEAFF. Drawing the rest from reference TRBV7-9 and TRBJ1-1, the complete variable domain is DTGVSQNPRHKITKRGQNVTFRCDPISEHNRLYWYRQTLGQGPEFLTYFQNEAQLEKSRLLSDRFSAERPKGSFSTLEIQRTEQGDSAMYLCASSPWTGETEAFFGQGTRLTVV.

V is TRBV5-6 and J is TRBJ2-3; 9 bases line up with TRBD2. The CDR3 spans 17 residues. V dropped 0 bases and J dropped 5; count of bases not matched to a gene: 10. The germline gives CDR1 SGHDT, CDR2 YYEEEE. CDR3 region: CASSLGAAGGPVDTQYF. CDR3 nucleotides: TGTGCCAGCAGCTTGGGGGCGGCGGGAGGGCCGGTAGATACGCAGTATTTT.

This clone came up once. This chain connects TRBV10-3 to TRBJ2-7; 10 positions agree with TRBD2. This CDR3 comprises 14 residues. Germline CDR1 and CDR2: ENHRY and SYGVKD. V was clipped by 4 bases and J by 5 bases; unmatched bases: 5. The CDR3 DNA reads TGTGCCATCAGTGTTCTAGCGGGAGCCCACGAGCAGTACTTC. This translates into CAISVLAGAHEQYF.

Here the CDR3 reads CASSPRQGADTGELFF. CDR3 nucleotide sequence: TGTGCCAGCTCACCGAGACAGGGGGCTGACACCGGGGAGCTGTTTTTT. The V and J genes are TRBV18 and TRBJ2-2; TRBD1 matches at 10 bases. Germline values: CDR1 KGHSH, CDR2 LQKENI. V shed 3 bases, J shed 3 bases, and the junction held 4 bases outside the gene matches. The CDR3 has 16 residues.

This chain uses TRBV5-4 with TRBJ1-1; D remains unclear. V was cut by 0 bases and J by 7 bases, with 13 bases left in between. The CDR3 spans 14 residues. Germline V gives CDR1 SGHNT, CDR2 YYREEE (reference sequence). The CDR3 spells CASSLVSREGEAFF. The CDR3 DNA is TGTGCCAGCAGCTTGGTCAGCCGGGAGGGTGAAGCTTTCTTT.

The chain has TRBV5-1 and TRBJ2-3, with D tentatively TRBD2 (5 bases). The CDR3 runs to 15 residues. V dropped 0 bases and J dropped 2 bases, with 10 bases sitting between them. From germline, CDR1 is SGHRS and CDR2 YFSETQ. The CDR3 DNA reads TGCGCCAGCAGCTTGGGTGGGAGTAACACAGATACGCAGTATTTT. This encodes CASSLGGSNTDTQYF.

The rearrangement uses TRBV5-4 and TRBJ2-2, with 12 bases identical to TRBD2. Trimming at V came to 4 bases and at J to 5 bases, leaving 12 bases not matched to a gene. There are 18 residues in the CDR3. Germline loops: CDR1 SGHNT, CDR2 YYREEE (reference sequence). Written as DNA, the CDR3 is TGTGCCAGCAGCCCTACCCCCCTAGCGGGGGGGGTAACCGGGGAGCTGTTTTTT. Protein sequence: CASSPTPLAGGVTGELFF.

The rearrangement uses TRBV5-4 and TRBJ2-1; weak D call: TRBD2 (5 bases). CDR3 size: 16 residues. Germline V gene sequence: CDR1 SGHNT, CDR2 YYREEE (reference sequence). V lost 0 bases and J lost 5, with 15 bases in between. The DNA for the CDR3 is TGTGCCAGCAGCTTGGCCGGGGTGAGCGGTAACAATGAGCAGTTCTTC. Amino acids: CASSLAGVSGNNEQFF.

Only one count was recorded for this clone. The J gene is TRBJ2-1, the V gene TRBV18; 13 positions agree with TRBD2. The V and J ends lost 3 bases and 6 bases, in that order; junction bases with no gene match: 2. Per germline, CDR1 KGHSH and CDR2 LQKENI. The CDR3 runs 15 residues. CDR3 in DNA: TGTGCCAGCTCACCGGGACTAGCGGGGTCCAATGAGCAGTTCTTC. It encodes CASSPGLAGSNEQFF.

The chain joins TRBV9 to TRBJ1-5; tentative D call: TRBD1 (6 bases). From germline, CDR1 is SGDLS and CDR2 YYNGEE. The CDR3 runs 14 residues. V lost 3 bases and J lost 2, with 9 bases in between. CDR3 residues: CASSGPGGNQPQHF. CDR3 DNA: TGTGCCAGCAGCGGACCAGGGGGCAATCAGCCCCAGCATTTT.

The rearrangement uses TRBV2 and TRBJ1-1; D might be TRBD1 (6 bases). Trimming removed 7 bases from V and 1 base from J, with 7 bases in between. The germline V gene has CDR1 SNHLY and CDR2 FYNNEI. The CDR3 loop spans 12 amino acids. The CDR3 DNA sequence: TGTGCCAGCACGGACAGGAACACTGAAGCTTTCTTT. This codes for CASTDRNTEAFF.

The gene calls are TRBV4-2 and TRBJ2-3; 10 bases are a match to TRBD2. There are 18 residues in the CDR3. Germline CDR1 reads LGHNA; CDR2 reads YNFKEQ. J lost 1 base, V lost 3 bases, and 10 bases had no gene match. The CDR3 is CASSQPTGTSARTDTQYF. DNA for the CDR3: TGTGCCAGCAGCCAGCCCACCGGGACTAGCGCCCGCACAGATACGCAGTATTTT.

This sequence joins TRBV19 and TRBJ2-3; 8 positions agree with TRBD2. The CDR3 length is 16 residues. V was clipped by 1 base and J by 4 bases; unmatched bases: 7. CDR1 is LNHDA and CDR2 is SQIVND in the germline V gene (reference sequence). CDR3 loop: CASSIGASGFPDTQYF. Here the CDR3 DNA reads TGTGCCAGTAGTATAGGGGCTAGCGGGTTCCCAGATACGCAGTATTTT.

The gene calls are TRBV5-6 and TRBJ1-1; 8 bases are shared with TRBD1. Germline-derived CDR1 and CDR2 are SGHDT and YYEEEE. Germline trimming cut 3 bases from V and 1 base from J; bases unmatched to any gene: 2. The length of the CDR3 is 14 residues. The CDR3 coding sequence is TGTGCCAGCAGCTGGGACAGGACGAACACTGAAGCTTTCTTT. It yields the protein CASSWDRTNTEAFF.

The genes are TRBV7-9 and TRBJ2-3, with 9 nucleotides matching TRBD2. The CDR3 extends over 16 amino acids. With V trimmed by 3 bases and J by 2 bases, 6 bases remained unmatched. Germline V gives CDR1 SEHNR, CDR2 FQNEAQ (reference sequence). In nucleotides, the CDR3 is TGTGCCAGCAGCTTCGCGCTAGCGGGGACCACAGATACGCAGTATTTT. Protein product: CASSFALAGTTDTQYF.